Reported below is one T cell receptor (beta chain). The entry originates in a study of radiotherapy plus CTLA-4 blockade in lung cancer. People whose metastatic non-small-cell lung cancer was chemo-refractory got focal radiation along with CTLA-4 blockade by ipilimumab. After removal of 3 bases from V and 5 bases from J, the junction contained 11 bases not matched to a gene. Looked up from germline, CDR1 is SGHRS and CDR2 is YFSETQ. The CDR3 sequence is 16 residues long. The protocol was immunoSEQ multiplex PCR, while the TCRdb copy is restricted to in-frame clones and leaves out a portion. The sample yields about 68,000 clones, 65% to 80% seen once.

The receptor was derived from a human donor with non-small cell lung cancer who had a complete response to radiotherapy plus ipilimumab. The input for sequencing was peripheral blood, taken from a patient treated with radiotherapy plus ipilimumab. This chain uses TRBV5-1 with TRBJ2-3; 8 bases align to TRBD1. The CDR3 spells CASSSGLGQGKDTQYF. The DNA of the CDR3 is TGCGCCAGCAGCTCGGGCCTTGGACAGGGCAAAGATACGCAGTATTTT. Looking up the rest from reference TRBV5-1 and TRBJ2-3 gives the full variable domain: KAGVTQTPRYLIKTRGQQVTLSCSPISGHRSVSWYQQTPGQGLQFLFEYFSETQRNKGNFPGRFSGRQFSNSRSEMNVSTLELGDSALYLCASSSGLGQGKDTQYFGPGTRLTVL.